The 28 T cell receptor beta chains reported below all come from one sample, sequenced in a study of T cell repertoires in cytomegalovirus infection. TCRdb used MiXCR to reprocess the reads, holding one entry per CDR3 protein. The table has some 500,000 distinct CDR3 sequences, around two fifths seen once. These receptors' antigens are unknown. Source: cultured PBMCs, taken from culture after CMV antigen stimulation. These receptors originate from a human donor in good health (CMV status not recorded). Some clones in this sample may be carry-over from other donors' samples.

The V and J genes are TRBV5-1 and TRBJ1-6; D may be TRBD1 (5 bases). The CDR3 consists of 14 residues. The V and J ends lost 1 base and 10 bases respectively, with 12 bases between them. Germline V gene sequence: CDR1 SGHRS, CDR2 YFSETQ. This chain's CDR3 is CASSLTGRGSPLHF. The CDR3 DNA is TGCGCCAGCAGCTTGACAGGTCGAGGGTCACCCCTCCACTTT.

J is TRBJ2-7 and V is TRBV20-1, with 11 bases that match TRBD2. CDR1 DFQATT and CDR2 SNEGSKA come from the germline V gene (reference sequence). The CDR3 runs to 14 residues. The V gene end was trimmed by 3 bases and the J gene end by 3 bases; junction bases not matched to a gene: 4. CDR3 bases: TGCAGTGCTAGTGTTGGACTAGCGGGCTACGAGCAGTACTTC. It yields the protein CSASVGLAGYEQYF.

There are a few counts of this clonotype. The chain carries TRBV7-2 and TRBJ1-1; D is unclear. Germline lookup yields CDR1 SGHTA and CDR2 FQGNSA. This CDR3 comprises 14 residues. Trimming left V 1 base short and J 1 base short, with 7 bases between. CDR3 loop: CASSLVSQNTEAFF. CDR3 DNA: TGTGCCAGCAGCTTAGTTTCCCAGAACACTGAAGCTTTCTTT.

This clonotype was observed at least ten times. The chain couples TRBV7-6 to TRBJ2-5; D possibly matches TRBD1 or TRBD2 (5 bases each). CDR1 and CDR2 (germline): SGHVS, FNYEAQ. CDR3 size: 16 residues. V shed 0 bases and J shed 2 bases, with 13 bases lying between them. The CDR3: CASSLAGAGAQETQYF. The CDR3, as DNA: TGTGCCAGCAGCTTAGCCGGGGCAGGCGCTCAAGAGACCCAGTACTTC.

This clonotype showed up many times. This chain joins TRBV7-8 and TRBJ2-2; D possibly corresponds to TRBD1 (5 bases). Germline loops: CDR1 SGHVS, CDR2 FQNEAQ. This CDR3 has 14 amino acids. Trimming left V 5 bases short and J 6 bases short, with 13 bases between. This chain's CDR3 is CASSGAGFSGELFF. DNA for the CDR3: TGTGCCAGCAGCGGCGCAGGGTTCTCCGGGGAGCTGTTTTTT. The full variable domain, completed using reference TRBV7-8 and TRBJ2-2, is GAGVSQSPRYKVAKRGQDVALRCDPISGHVSLFWYQQALGQGPEFLTYFQNEAQLDKSGLPSDRFFAERPEGSVSTLKIQRTQQEDSAVYLCASSGAGFSGELFFGEGSRLTVL.

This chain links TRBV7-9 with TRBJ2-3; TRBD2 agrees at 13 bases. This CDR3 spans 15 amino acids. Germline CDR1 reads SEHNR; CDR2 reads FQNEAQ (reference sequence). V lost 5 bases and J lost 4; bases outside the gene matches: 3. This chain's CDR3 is CASSPTSGRSDTQYF. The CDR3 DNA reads TGTGCCAGCAGCCCGACTAGCGGGAGGTCAGATACGCAGTATTTT.

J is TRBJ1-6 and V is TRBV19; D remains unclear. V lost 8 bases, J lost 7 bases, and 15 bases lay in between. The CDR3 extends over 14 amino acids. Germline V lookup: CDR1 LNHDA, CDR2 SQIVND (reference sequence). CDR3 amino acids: CASGWLVENSPLHF. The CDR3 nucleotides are TGTGCCAGTGGTTGGTTGGTGGAGAATTCACCCCTCCACTTT.

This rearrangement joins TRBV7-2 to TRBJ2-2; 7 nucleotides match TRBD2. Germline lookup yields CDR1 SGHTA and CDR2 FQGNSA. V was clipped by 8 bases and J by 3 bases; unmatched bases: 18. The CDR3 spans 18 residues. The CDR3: CASGLGGRAYLDTGELFF. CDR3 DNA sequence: TGTGCCAGCGGCCTCGGTGGGAGGGCCTATTTGGACACCGGGGAGCTGTTTTTT.

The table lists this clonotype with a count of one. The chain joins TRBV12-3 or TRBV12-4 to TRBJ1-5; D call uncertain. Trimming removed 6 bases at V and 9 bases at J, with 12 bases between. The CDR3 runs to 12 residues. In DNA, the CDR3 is TGTGCCAGCAGCCTTGGGTGGGGGCCCCAGCATTTT. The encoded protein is CASSLGWGPQHF.

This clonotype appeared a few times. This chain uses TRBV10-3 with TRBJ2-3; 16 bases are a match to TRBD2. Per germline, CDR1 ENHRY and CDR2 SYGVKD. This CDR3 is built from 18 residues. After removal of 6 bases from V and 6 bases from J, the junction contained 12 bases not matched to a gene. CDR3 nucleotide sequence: TGTGCCATCAGAGACTCATCCGGGACTAGCGGGGGGGCGGATACGCAGTATTTT. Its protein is CAIRDSSGTSGGADTQYF.

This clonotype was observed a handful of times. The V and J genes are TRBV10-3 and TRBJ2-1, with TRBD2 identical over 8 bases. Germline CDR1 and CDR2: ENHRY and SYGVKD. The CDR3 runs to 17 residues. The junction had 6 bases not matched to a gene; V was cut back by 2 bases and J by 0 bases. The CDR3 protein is CAISEGNSGDSYNEQFF. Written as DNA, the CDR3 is TGTGCCATCAGTGAGGGTAATAGCGGGGACTCCTACAATGAGCAGTTCTTC.

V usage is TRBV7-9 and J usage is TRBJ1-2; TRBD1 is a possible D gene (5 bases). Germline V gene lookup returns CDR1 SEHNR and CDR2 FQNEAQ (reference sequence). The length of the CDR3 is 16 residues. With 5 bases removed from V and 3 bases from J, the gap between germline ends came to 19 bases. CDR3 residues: CASSEPGRGSDYGYTF. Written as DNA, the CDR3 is TGTGCCAGCAGCGAACCGGGGCGCGGTAGCGACTATGGCTACACCTTC.

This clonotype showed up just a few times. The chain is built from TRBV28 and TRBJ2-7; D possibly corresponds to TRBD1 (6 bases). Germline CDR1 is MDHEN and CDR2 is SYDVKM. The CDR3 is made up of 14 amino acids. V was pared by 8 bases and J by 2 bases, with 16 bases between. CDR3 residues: CASCTGDNPYEQYF. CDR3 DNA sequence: TGTGCCAGCTGTACCGGGGACAATCCCTACGAGCAGTACTTC.

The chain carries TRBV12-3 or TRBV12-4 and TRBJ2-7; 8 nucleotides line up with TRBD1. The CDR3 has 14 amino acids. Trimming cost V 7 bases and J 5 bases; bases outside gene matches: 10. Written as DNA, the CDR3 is TGTGCCAGCACCTGGACAGGGATGATCGACGAGCAGTACTTC. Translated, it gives CASTWTGMIDEQYF.

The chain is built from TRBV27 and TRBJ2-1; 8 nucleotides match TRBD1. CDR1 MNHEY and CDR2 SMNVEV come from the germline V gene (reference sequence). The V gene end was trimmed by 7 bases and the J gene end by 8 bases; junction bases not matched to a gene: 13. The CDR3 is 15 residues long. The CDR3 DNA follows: TGTGCCAGCACCACCCCGCGGACAGGGATGGATGAGCAGTTCTTC. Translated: CASTTPRTGMDEQFF.

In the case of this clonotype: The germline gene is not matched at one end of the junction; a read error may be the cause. For the CDR3, the DNA is TGTGCCAGCAGCCAAGATGTAGGGGACGGGGGGAATGAGCAGTTCTTC. This encodes CASSQDVGDGGNEQFF. The chain has TRBV4-1 and TRBJ2-1, with 7 bases that match TRBD2. CDR3 length equals 16 residues. The germline V gene has CDR1 MGHRA and CDR2 YSYEKL.

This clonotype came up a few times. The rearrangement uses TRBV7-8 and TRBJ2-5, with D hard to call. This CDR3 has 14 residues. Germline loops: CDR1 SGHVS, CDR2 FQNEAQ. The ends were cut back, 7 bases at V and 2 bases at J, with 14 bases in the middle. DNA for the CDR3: TGTGCCAGCATGCCCGATCTCCAACAAGAGACCCAGTACTTC. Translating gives CASMPDLQQETQYF.

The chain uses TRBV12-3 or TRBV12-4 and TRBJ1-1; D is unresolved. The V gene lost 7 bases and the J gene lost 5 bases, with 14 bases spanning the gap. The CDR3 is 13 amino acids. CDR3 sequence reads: CASTLWAGTEAFF. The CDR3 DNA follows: TGTGCCAGCACCTTGTGGGCCGGGACTGAAGCTTTCTTT.

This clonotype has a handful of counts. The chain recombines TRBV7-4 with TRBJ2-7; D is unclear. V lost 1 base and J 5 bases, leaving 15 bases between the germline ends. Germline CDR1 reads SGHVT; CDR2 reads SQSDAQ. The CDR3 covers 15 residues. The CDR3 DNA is TGTGCCAGCAGCTTAGAGGTAGGGTTGAAGGACGAGCAGTACTTC. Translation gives CASSLEVGLKDEQYF.

The CDR3 sequence: CATRTGILNTEAFF. In DNA, the CDR3 is TGTGCCACCCGGACAGGAATACTGAACACTGAAGCTTTCTTT. This chain links TRBV19 with TRBJ1-1, with 7 bases matching TRBD1. The CDR3 loop spans 14 amino acids. CDR1 and CDR2 (germline): LNHDA, SQIVND (reference sequence). With 10 bases clipped from V and 0 bases from J, the junction kept 8 bases outside the gene matches.

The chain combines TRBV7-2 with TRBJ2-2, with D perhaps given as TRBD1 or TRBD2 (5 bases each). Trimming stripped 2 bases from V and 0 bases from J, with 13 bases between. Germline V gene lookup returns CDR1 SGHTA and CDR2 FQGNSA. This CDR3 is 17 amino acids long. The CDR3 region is CASSLSLQGPNTGELFF. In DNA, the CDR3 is TGTGCCAGCAGCTTAAGTCTGCAGGGACCGAACACCGGGGAGCTGTTTTTT.

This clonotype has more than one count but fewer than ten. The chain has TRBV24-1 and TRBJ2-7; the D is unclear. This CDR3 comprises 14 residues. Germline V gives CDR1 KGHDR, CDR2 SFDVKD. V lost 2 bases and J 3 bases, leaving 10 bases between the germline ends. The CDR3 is CATSDSLGFYEQYF. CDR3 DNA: TGTGCCACCAGTGATTCCTTAGGATTCTACGAGCAGTACTTC.

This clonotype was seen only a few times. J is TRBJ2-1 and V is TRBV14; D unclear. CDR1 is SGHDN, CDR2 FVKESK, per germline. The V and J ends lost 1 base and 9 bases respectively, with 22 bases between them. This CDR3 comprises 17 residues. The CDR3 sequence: CASSQVTSRAPFPEQFF. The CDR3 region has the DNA TGTGCCAGCAGCCAAGTAACTTCCCGGGCCCCTTTTCCTGAGCAGTTCTTC.

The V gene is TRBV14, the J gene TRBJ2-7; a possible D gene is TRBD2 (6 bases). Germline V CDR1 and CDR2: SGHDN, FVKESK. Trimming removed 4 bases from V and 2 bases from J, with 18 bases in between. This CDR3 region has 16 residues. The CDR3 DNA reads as TGTGCCAGCAGCCCGGGGACTTTCCCCAAACCCTACGAGCAGTACTTC. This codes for CASSPGTFPKPYEQYF. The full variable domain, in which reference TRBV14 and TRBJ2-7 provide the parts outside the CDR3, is EAGVTQFPSHSVIEKGQTVTLRCDPISGHDNLYWYRRVMGKEIKFLLHFVKESKQDESGMPNNRFLAERTGGTYSTLKVQPAELEDSGVYFCASSPGTFPKPYEQYFGPGTRLTVT.

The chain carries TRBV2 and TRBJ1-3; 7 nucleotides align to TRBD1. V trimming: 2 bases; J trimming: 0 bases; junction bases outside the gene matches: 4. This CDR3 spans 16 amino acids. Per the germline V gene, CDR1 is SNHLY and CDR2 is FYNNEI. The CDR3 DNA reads TGTGCCAGCAGTGAAAGAGACAGGGACTCTGGAAACACCATATATTTT. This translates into CASSERDRDSGNTIYF.

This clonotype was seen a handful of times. The CDR3 here is CASSSWTSGSSPSGNTQYF. CDR3 nucleotides: TGTGCCAGCAGCTCGTGGACTAGCGGGAGTTCGCCTTCGGGGAATACGCAGTATTTT. The chain employs TRBV11-2 and TRBJ2-3; 13 bases agree with TRBD2. Germline V gene data show CDR1 as SGHAT and CDR2 as FQNNGV. This CDR3 has 19 amino acids. Trimming took 4 bases from V and 7 from J; bases not matched to a gene: 17.

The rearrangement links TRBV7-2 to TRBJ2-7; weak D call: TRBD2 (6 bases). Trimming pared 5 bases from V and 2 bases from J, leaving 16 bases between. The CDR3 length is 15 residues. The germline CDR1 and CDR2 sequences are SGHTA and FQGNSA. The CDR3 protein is CASSPLGGWTYEQYF. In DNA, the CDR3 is TGTGCCAGCAGCCCACTGGGAGGATGGACCTACGAGCAGTACTTC.

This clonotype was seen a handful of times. The CDR3 reads CASSLVYWQTTDTQYF. In DNA, the CDR3 is TGTGCCAGCAGCTTAGTGTATTGGCAGACCACAGATACGCAGTATTTT. This chain connects TRBV7-2 to TRBJ2-3; D not certain. CDR1 SGHTA and CDR2 FQGNSA come from the germline V gene. CDR3 length equals 16 residues. Trimming left V 1 base short and J 2 bases short, with 13 bases between. The whole variable domain, filled in from reference TRBV7-2 and TRBJ2-3, reads GAGVSQSPSNKVTEKGKDVELRCDPISGHTALYWYRQSLGQGLEFLIYFQGNSAPDKSGLPSDRFSAERTGGSVSTLTIQRTQQEDSAVYLCASSLVYWQTTDTQYFGPGTRLTVL.